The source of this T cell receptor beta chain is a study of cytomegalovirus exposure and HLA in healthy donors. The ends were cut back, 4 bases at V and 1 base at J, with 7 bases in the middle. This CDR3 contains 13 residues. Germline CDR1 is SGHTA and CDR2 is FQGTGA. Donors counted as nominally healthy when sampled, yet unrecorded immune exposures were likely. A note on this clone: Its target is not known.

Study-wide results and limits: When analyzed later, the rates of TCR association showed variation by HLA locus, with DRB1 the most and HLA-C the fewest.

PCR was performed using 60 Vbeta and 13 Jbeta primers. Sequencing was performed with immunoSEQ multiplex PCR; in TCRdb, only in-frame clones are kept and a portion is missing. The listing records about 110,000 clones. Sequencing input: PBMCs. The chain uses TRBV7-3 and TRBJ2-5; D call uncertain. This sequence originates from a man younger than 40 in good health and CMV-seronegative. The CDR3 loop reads CASSSEIQETQYF. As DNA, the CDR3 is TGTGCCAGCAGCTCCGAGATCCAAGAGACCCAGTACTTC.